This passage covers 15 T cell receptor beta chains from one sample sequenced in a study of T cells after yellow fever vaccination. TCRdb fed the 5' RACE reads into MiXCR, producing one record per CDR3 protein. The table has about 240,000 distinct CDR3 sequences, about 7% seen once; the top ten hold 0.85%. Sequenced here: CD4+ T cells sorted from PBMCs, sampled 15 days after the yellow fever booster vaccination. All receptors come from a man aged 30-40 years who received the YFV17D yellow fever vaccine.

This clonotype was picked up many times. J is TRBJ2-1 and V is TRBV9; D is unclear. From germline, CDR1 is SGDLS and CDR2 YYNGEE. CDR3 length: 16 amino acids. With 0 bases removed from V and 8 bases from J, the gap between germline ends came to 18 bases. The CDR3 region has the DNA TGTGCCAGCAGCGTAGGATTCCGGACCCTCCAGGATGAGCAGTTCTTC. It specifies CASSVGFRTLQDEQFF.

The chain combines TRBV7-9 with TRBJ1-3; D unclear. This CDR3 is 16 amino acids long. Deletions cut 6 bases from V and 0 bases from J, with 15 bases between. Germline values: CDR1 SEHNR, CDR2 FQNEAQ (reference sequence). CDR3 sequence: CASRGYGTSSGNTIYF. DNA for the CDR3: TGTGCCAGCAGGGGTTACGGAACATCCTCTGGAAACACCATATATTTT.

The rearrangement joins TRBV7-2 to TRBJ2-1, with 7 nucleotides matching TRBD2. Germline-derived CDR1 and CDR2 are SGHTA and FQGNSA. Germline trimming cut 5 bases from V and 5 bases from J; bases unmatched to any gene: 9. The CDR3 loop spans 15 amino acids. CDR3 in amino acids: CASSGGGVAHNEQFF. DNA for the CDR3: TGTGCCAGCAGCGGGGGGGGGGTGGCCCACAATGAGCAGTTCTTC.

In this sample, this clonotype turned up many times. V and J are TRBV29-1 and TRBJ2-5, with TRBD2 identical over 13 bases. Losses at the gene ends were 6 bases for V and 5 bases for J; bases not matched to a gene: 3. Per the germline V gene, CDR1 is SQVTM and CDR2 is ANQGSEA. The CDR3 runs to 13 residues. CDR3 DNA: TGCAGCGTGCGGACTAGCGGGAGTGAGACCCAGTACTTC. Encoded protein: CSVRTSGSETQYF.

This clonotype was counted many times. The chain links TRBV20-1 to TRBJ2-3, with D tentatively TRBD2 (6 bases). The CDR3 runs to 15 residues. The V gene lost 6 bases and the J gene lost 3 bases, with 19 bases spanning the gap. Germline CDR1 is DFQATT and CDR2 is SNEGSKA (reference sequence). In nucleotides, the CDR3 is TGCAGTGCGGGGGGTGGCCTTGGGAGGACAGATACGCAGTATTTT. Residues: CSAGGGLGRTDTQYF.

At least ten counts were recorded for this clonotype. Germline is not matched at one junction end, which may reflect a read error. The J gene is TRBJ2-3, the V gene TRBV27, with TRBD2 as a possible D gene (6 bases). The CDR3 totals 14 residues. Germline-derived CDR1 and CDR2 are MNHEY and SMNVEV (reference sequence). The CDR3 reads CASSLSIGGDTQYF. CDR3 nucleotide sequence: TGTGCCAGCAGTCTATCGATCGGGGGAGATACGCAGTATTTT.

This clonotype was seen at least ten times. The chain recombines TRBV10-3 with TRBJ2-1, with D possibly being TRBD1 (5 bases). V lost 11 bases and J 2 bases, leaving 19 bases between the germline ends. In germline, CDR1 is ENHRY, CDR2 SYGVKD. This CDR3 region has 15 residues. The CDR3 spells CASEDGQGPYNEQFF. In DNA form, the CDR3 reads TGTGCCTCCGAGGACGGACAAGGTCCCTACAATGAGCAGTTCTTC.

This clonotype was recorded at least ten times. CDR3 sequence reads: CASSLNTEAFF. The CDR3 nucleotides are TGTGCCAGCAGCTTGAACACTGAAGCTTTCTTT. The V and J genes are TRBV7-9 and TRBJ1-1; no clear D. Trimming pared 3 bases from V and 1 base from J, leaving 0 bases between. Germline lookup yields CDR1 SEHNR and CDR2 FQNEAQ (reference sequence). The CDR3 covers 11 residues.

The chain employs TRBV30 and TRBJ1-5; D ambiguous. The CDR3 loop spans 13 amino acids. V lost 3 bases and J 3 bases, leaving 9 bases between the germline ends. Germline CDR1 is GTSNPN and CDR2 is SVGIG (reference sequence). The CDR3 nucleotides read TGTGCCTGGAGCCCCTTTGTCAATCAGCCCCAGCATTTT. Protein product: CAWSPFVNQPQHF. Full variable domain (missing parts from reference TRBV30 and TRBJ1-5): SQTIHQWPATLVQPVGSPLSLECTVEGTSNPNLYWYRQAAGRGLQLLFYSVGIGQISSEVPQNLSASRPQDRQFILSSKKLLLSDSGFYLCAWSPFVNQPQHFGDGTRLSIL.

This clonotype was observed a few times. The chain has TRBV14 and TRBJ2-7, with D maybe TRBD1 (6 bases). Trimming removed 4 bases from V and 3 bases from J, with 10 bases in between. The CDR3 is made up of 13 amino acids. Germline V gives CDR1 SGHDN, CDR2 FVKESK. The CDR3 region is CASSRQEVYEQYF. CDR3 nucleotides: TGTGCCAGCAGCCGACAGGAGGTCTACGAGCAGTACTTC.

Points on this clonotype: With a much larger clone just one base away, this may be a read error. CDR3 sequence (DNA): TGCGCCCGCAGCCTCCACACCGGGGAGCTGTTTTTT. The encoded protein is CARSLHTGELFF. V is TRBV5-1 and J is TRBJ2-2; D call uncertain. Germline CDR1 is SGHRS and CDR2 is YFSETQ. The CDR3 consists of 12 residues.

This clonotype was seen only a few times. This sequence joins TRBV18 and TRBJ1-5, with unresolved D. The V end was cut by 3 bases, the J end by 4 bases, with 13 bases between. The CDR3 sequence is 15 residues long. Germline values: CDR1 KGHSH, CDR2 LQKENI. The CDR3 nucleotides read TGTGCCAGCTCACCGTGGGCAGAGTCTAATCAGCCCCAGCATTTT. Translation gives CASSPWAESNQPQHF. Filled out from reference TRBV18 and TRBJ1-5, the complete variable domain reads NAGVMQNPRHLVRRRGQEARLRCSPMKGHSHVYWYRQLPEEGLKFMVYLQKENIIDESGMPKERFSAEFPKEGPSILRIQQVVRGDSAAYFCASSPWAESNQPQHFGDGTRLSIL.

This clonotype was seen many times. This rearrangement joins TRBV12-3 or TRBV12-4 to TRBJ2-2; no clear D gene. The CDR3 sequence is 14 residues long. V was trimmed by 3 bases and J by 4 bases, leaving 9 bases between them. The CDR3 DNA sequence: TGTGCCAGCAGTTTTGTCCTAAGCACCGGGGAGCTGTTTTTT. As protein: CASSFVLSTGELFF.

The chain couples TRBV20-1 to TRBJ2-7; 14 bases line up with TRBD2. This CDR3 is built from 19 residues. V lost 3 bases to trimming and J lost 2 bases; unmatched junction nucleotides: 15. The germline V gene encodes CDR1 DFQATT and CDR2 SNEGSKA (reference sequence). The chain's CDR3 is CSASIPFGTSGSTAYEQYF. The CDR3 nucleotides are TGCAGTGCTAGTATTCCGTTCGGGACTAGCGGGAGTACGGCCTACGAGCAGTACTTC.

The J gene is TRBJ2-3, the V gene TRBV7-3; no clear D gene. CDR1 and CDR2 from the germline V gene are SGHTA and FQGTGA. Trimming left V 1 base short and J 1 base short, with 15 bases between. This CDR3 spans 17 amino acids. The CDR3 protein is CASSLIGTLPGTDTQYF. DNA of the CDR3: TGTGCCAGCAGCTTAATAGGCACACTTCCTGGCACAGATACGCAGTATTTT.